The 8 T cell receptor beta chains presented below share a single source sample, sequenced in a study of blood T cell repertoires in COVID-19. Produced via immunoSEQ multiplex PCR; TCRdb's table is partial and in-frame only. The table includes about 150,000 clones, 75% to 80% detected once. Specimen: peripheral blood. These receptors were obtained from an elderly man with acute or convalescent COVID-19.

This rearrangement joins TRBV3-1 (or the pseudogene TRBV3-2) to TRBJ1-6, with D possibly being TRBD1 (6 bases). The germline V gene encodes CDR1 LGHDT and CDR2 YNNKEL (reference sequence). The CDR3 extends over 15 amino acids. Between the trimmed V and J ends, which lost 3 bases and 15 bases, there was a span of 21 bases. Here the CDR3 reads CASSHSGGGRGLLHF. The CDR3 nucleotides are TGTGCCAGCAGCCACTCCGGGGGGGGCCGAGGGCTCCTCCACTTT.

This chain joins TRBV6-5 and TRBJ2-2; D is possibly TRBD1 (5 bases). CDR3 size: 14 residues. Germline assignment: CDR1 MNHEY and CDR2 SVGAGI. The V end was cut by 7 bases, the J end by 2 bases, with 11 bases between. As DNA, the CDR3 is TGTGCCAGCATGAGACAGTACAACACCGGGGAGCTGTTTTTT. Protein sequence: CASMRQYNTGELFF.

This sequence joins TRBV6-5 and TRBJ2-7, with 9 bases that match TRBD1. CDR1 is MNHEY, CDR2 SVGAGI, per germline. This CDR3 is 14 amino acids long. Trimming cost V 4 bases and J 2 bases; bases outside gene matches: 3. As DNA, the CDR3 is TGTGCCAGCAGTTGGGGACAGGGTACCTACGAGCAGTACTTC. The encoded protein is CASSWGQGTYEQYF.

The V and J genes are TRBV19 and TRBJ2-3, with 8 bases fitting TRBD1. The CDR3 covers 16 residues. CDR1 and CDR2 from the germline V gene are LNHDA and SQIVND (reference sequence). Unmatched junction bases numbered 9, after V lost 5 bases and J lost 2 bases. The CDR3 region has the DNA TGTGCCAGTAGTTCCCAGGGGGCCAACCCCACAGATACGCAGTATTTT. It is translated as CASSSQGANPTDTQYF.

The CDR3 nucleotides read TGCGCCAGCAGCCCCGGGGGGGTGAGCACCGGGGAGCTGTTTTTT. This encodes CASSPGGVSTGELFF. The chain is built from TRBV5-1 and TRBJ2-2, with 8 bases identical to TRBD2. The V gene end was trimmed by 4 bases and the J gene end by 4 bases; junction bases not matched to a gene: 6. CDR3 size: 15 residues. Germline lookup yields CDR1 SGHRS and CDR2 YFSETQ.

In DNA, the CDR3 is TGTGCCATCAGTGGAGTGAACACTGAAGCTTTCTTT. It codes for CAISGVNTEAFF. The V call is TRBV10-3, the J call TRBJ1-1; no firm D call. The germline V gene encodes CDR1 ENHRY and CDR2 SYGVKD. The CDR3 extends over 12 amino acids. Trimming pared 4 bases from V and 0 bases from J, leaving 3 bases between.

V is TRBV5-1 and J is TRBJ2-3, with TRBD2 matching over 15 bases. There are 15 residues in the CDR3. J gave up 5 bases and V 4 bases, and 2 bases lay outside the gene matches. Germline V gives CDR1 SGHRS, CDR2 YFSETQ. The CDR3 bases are TGCGCCAGCAGCGTGGGACTAGCGGGAGGAGATACGCAGTATTTT. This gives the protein CASSVGLAGGDTQYF.

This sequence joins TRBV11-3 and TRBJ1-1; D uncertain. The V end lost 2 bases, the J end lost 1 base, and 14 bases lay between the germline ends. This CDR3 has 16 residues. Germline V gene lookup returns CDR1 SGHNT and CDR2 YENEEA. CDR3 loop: CASSLTGFQANTEAFF. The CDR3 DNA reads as TGTGCCAGCAGCTTAACGGGATTCCAAGCGAACACTGAAGCTTTCTTT.